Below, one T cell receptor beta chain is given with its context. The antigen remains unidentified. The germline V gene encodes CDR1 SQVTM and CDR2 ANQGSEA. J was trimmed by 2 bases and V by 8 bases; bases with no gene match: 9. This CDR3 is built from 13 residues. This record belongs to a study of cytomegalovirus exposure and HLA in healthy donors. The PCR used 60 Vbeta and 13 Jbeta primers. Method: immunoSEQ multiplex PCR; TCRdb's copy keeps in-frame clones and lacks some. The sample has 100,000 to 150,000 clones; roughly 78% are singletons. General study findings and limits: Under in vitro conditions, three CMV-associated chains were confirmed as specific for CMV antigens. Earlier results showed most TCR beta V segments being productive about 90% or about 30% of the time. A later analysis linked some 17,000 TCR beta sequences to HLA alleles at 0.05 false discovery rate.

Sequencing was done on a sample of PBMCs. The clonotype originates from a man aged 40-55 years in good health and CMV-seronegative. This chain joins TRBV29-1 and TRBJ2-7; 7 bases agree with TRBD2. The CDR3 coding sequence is TGCAGCACCCTGTTGAGCGGGACCTACGAGCAGTACTTC. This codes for CSTLLSGTYEQYF.